These T cell receptor beta chains were read from a single sample in a study of blood T cell repertoires in COVID-19. Profiling relied on immunoSEQ multiplex PCR, and the TCRdb table lists in-frame clones only, not all of them. The sample yields about 490,000 clones, around 85% seen once. The sequencing input was peripheral blood. Receptors were obtained from a human donor in a cohort sampled during active COVID-19. Each CDR3 is given with its conserved first and last residue. D genes are given only for firm matches. Expanded clones are given a class, and other clones once, few, many or no size at all.

>TRBJ2-6|TRBV6-5|.|TRBD1
CASSPGTVGANVLTF
TGTGCCAGCAGCCCCGGGACAGTTGGCGCCAACGTCCTGACTTTC
>TRBJ1-4|TRBV30|.|.
CAWNVPGRANEKLFF
TGTGCCTGGAATGTACCGGGCAGGGCGAATGAAAAACTGTTTTTT
>TRBJ2-5|TRBV29-1|.|.
CSAGGTDRQETQYF
TGCAGCGCTGGGGGGACAGACAGACAAGAGACCCAGTACTTC
>TRBJ2-7|TRBV4-1|once|TRBD2
CASRKLGGRSGEQYF
TGCGCCAGCCGAAAATTGGGAGGGAGAAGTGGCGAGCAGTACTTC
>TRBJ2-7|TRBV6-4|.|TRBD1
CASSEFSWDRAHEQYF
TGTGCCAGCAGTGAATTCTCGTGGGACAGGGCACACGAGCAGTACTTC
>TRBJ1-1|TRBV6-5|.|.
CASSYSQASNTEAFF
TGTGCCAGCAGTTACTCTCAGGCCTCGAACACTGAAGCTTTCTTT
>TRBJ1-2|TRBV11-1|.|TRBD1
CASSNNRGYGYTF
TGTGCCAGCAGTAACAACAGGGGCTATGGCTACACCTTC
>TRBJ2-1|TRBV4-2|.|TRBD2
CASSRTSGWRDNEQFF
TGTGCCAGCAGCCGCACTAGCGGGTGGAGAGACAATGAGCAGTTCTTC
>TRBJ2-3|TRBV30|once|TRBD1
CAWGQGGTDTQYF
TGTGCCTGGGGACAGGGAGGTACAGATACGCAGTATTTT
>TRBJ1-6|TRBV23-1|.|.
CASSHPRTGFSYNSPLHF
TGCGCCAGCAGTCATCCCCGAACAGGTTTCTCCTATAATTCACCCCTCCACTTT
>TRBJ2-6|TRBV19|.|TRBD1
CASSSPGQGISGANVLTF
TGTGCCAGTAGTTCACCGGGACAGGGGATCTCTGGGGCCAACGTCCTGACTTTC
>TRBJ2-3|TRBV7-3|.|.
CASSLRGGLAALSSTDTQYF
TGTGCCAGCAGCTTAAGGGGGGGGCTAGCAGCCCTCTCCAGCACAGATACGCAGTATTTT
>TRBJ2-6|TRBV2|.|.
CASSVFASSGANVLTF
TGTGCCAGCAGTGTGTTCGCTAGCTCTGGGGCCAACGTCCTGACTTTC